The 4 T cell receptor beta chains given below trace back to one sample, sequenced in a study of T cell responses to AZD1222 COVID-19 vaccine. TCRdb's table, derived via immunoSEQ multiplex PCR, lists solely in-frame clones and lacks some. The table has 100,000 to 150,000 clones, under 95% seen once; the top ten hold approximately 5.1%. Sequenced material: peripheral blood, taken on day 0 of AZD1222 vaccination. All receptors derive from an adult in good health.

The chain carries TRBV7-6 and TRBJ1-1; tentative D call: TRBD1 (6 bases). V was pared by 5 bases and J by 3 bases, with 13 bases between. Germline CDR1 reads SGHVS; CDR2 reads FNYEAQ. This CDR3 is 14 amino acids long. The CDR3 nucleotides read TGTGCCAGCAGCCTTAGGACAGTCGACACTGAAGCTTTCTTT. As protein: CASSLRTVDTEAFF.

This clone appeared a single time. The DNA for the CDR3 is TGTGCCAGCAGTCCAGGGGGCGGTGGGGCCAACGTCCTGACTTTC. Its translation: CASSPGGGGANVLTF. This sequence joins TRBV28 and TRBJ2-6, with 8 bases that match TRBD1. In germline, CDR1 is MDHEN, CDR2 SYDVKM. This CDR3 is built from 15 residues. The junction had 3 bases not matched to a gene; V was cut back by 5 bases and J by 3 bases.

The sample holds one count of this clone. The J gene is TRBJ2-7, the V gene TRBV5-1, with D possibly being TRBD1 (5 bases). The CDR3 runs 13 residues. Germline CDR1 reads SGHRS; CDR2 reads YFSETQ. V was trimmed by 7 bases and J by 3 bases, leaving 14 bases between them. The CDR3 region has the DNA TGCGCCAGCGCCCTACAGGCGAACTACGAGCAGTACTTC. It translates to CASALQANYEQYF.

The rearrangement joins TRBV3-1 (or the pseudogene TRBV3-2) to TRBJ1-2; 7 nucleotides align to TRBD1. The J segment lost 7 bases and the V segment lost 6 bases, leaving 11 bases of the junction unmatched. Germline V gives CDR1 LGHDT, CDR2 YNNKEL (reference sequence). The length of the CDR3 is 14 residues. The chain's CDR3 is CASRDRPRGGGYTF. CDR3 in DNA: TGTGCCAGCAGGGACAGGCCCCGCGGTGGTGGCTACACCTTC.